This passage covers 27 T cell receptor beta chains from one sample sequenced in a study of blood T cells in healthy people across ages. A second PCR, run for about 7 to 11 cycles, used a sample-barcoded 5' primer plus a J-beta primer mix. TCRdb reprocessed the 5' RACE reads via MiXCR and lists one record per CDR3 protein. The sample has approximately 2,000,000 distinct CDR3 sequences, 30% to 40% seen once. The specimen was blood. Source of these receptors: a human donor in good health.

This chain links TRBV4-3 with TRBJ2-7; TRBD2 matches 7 bases. Trimming removed 1 base from V and 6 bases from J; junction bases left unmatched: 9. The CDR3 sequence is 15 residues long. Germline V CDR1 and CDR2: LGHNA, YSLEER. The CDR3 loop is CASSQATGGPGEQYF. CDR3 DNA: TGCGCCAGCAGCCAAGCGACGGGGGGACCGGGCGAGCAGTACTTC.

V and J are TRBV10-3 and TRBJ1-2; 8 bases are shared with TRBD1. CDR1 ENHRY and CDR2 SYGVKD come from the germline V gene. The CDR3 length is 14 residues. The trim removed 3 bases at V and 8 bases at J, leaving 8 bases unmatched. This chain's CDR3 is CAISDPDRGKGYTF. The CDR3, as DNA: TGTGCCATCAGTGACCCCGACAGGGGCAAAGGCTACACCTTC.

The DNA for the CDR3 is TGTGCCAGCAGCTTAGCTAGTTTGGGCAATGAGCAGTTCTTC. Residues: CASSLASLGNEQFF. The chain uses TRBV7-9 and TRBJ2-1, with no clear D. Germline V lookup: CDR1 SEHNR, CDR2 FQNEAQ (reference sequence). V lost 0 bases, J lost 6 bases, and 9 bases lay in between. This CDR3 comprises 14 residues.

The chain is built from TRBV5-1 and TRBJ2-3; 7 nucleotides agree with TRBD1. The V gene end was trimmed by 6 bases and the J gene end by 2 bases; junction bases not matched to a gene: 12. This CDR3 has 16 amino acids. Germline CDR1 and CDR2: SGHRS and YFSETQ. This chain's CDR3 is CASTRQGQTPTDTQYF. The DNA for the CDR3 is TGCGCCAGCACCAGACAGGGACAGACCCCCACAGATACGCAGTATTTT.

This clonotype was seen a few times. The J gene is TRBJ2-3, the V gene TRBV7-2, with TRBD2 identical over 11 bases. The CDR3 runs 16 residues. Unmatched junction bases numbered 8, after V lost 5 bases and J lost 4 bases. The germline CDR1 and CDR2 sequences are SGHTA and FQGNSA. The CDR3 DNA follows: TGTGCCAGCAGCCAGAATAGCGGGGGGGTCTCAGATACGCAGTATTTT. Its protein product is CASSQNSGGVSDTQYF.

The chain carries TRBV28 and TRBJ1-6, with TRBD1 matching 8 bases. The CDR3 is 15 residues long. The germline gives CDR1 MDHEN, CDR2 SYDVKM. The J segment lost 9 bases and the V segment lost 6 bases, leaving 10 bases of the junction unmatched. The CDR3 DNA reads TGTGCCAGCAGCCCGGACAGGGTTTCAGCTTCACCCCTCCACTTT. Its translation is CASSPDRVSASPLHF.

Comment on this clonotype: One junction end does not reproduce the germline sequence, and a read error may be involved. V usage is TRBV5-5 and J usage is TRBJ2-7; 10 positions match TRBD1. The CDR3 is made up of 13 amino acids. Germline values: CDR1 SGHKS, CDR2 YYEKEE (reference sequence). CDR3 bases: TGTACCAGCTACCGGACAGGGGGCTACGAGCAGTACTTC. Translating gives CTSYRTGGYEQYF.

This clonotype was counted only a few times. The V gene is TRBV20-1, the J gene TRBJ2-1; D perhaps matches TRBD1 (6 bases). The CDR3 has 14 amino acids. Trimming pared 0 bases from V and 14 bases from J, leaving 20 bases between. Germline lookup yields CDR1 DFQATT and CDR2 SNEGSKA (reference sequence). In nucleotides, the CDR3 is TGCAGTGCTAGAGATCGTTGGGCCAGGGGTTTGGAGTTCTTC. It is translated as CSARDRWARGLEFF.

The J gene is TRBJ2-7, the V gene TRBV7-9; D could derive from TRBD1 or TRBD2 (5 bases each). From germline, CDR1 is SEHNR and CDR2 FQNEAQ (reference sequence). The CDR3 sequence is 13 residues long. V was clipped by 8 bases and J by 5 bases, with 16 bases between them. CDR3 in amino acids: CASRLGGTDEQYF. CDR3 DNA: TGTGCCAGCCGTCTTGGGGGAACCGACGAGCAGTACTTC.

This chain uses TRBV20-1 with TRBJ2-3; D unclear. The CDR3 covers 15 residues. Germline V gene lookup returns CDR1 DFQATT and CDR2 SNEGSKA (reference sequence). Between the trimmed V and J ends, which lost 1 base and 4 bases, there was a span of 15 bases. The CDR3 is CSARVGFGRADTQYF. DNA of the CDR3: TGCAGTGCTAGAGTCGGCTTTGGTAGGGCAGATACGCAGTATTTT.

This clonotype was found once. CDR3 region: CASSFIDRVYEQYF. The CDR3 DNA follows: TGTGCCAGCAGCTTTATAGACAGGGTCTACGAGCAGTACTTC. The chain has TRBV5-6 and TRBJ2-7, with 7 nucleotides matching TRBD1. After removal of 2 bases from V and 3 bases from J, the junction contained 5 bases not matched to a gene. The CDR3 loop spans 14 amino acids. Germline V gene sequence: CDR1 SGHDT, CDR2 YYEEEE.

The V call is TRBV20-1, the J call TRBJ1-1, with D hard to call. This CDR3 has 14 residues. Between the trimmed V and J ends, which lost 3 bases and 1 base, there was a span of 12 bases. Germline V gives CDR1 DFQATT, CDR2 SNEGSKA (reference sequence). The CDR3: CSASSQLPNTEAFF. CDR3 DNA: TGCAGTGCTAGCAGTCAGCTACCGAACACTGAAGCTTTCTTT.

In this sample, this clonotype turned up a few times. The chain carries TRBV6-6 and TRBJ2-3; the D call may be TRBD1 or TRBD2 (5 bases each). V was trimmed by 4 bases and J by 5 bases, leaving 19 bases between them. Germline V gives CDR1 MNHNY, CDR2 SVGAGI (reference sequence). CDR3 length: 16 amino acids. The CDR3 region has the DNA TGTGCCAGCAGTTTTAGAACAGAGGGGTCCGGAGATACGCAGTATTTT. Protein sequence: CASSFRTEGSGDTQYF.

J is TRBJ2-5 and V is TRBV20-1; TRBD2 matches at 7 bases. Looked up from germline, CDR1 is DFQATT and CDR2 is SNEGSKA (reference sequence). The CDR3 has 14 residues. CDR3 sequence (DNA): TGCAGCGCCCCCGCACTAGCGTATAGGGAGACCCAGTACTTC. It codes for CSAPALAYRETQYF.

The chain links TRBV7-9 to TRBJ2-1, with D unresolved. Germline assignment: CDR1 SEHNR and CDR2 FQNEAQ (reference sequence). The V and J ends lost 1 base and 0 bases respectively, with 7 bases between them. The CDR3 is made up of 15 amino acids. CDR3 loop: CASSLVVLSYNEQFF. CDR3 DNA: TGTGCCAGCAGCTTAGTGGTACTCTCCTACAATGAGCAGTTCTTC.

The rearrangement joins TRBV6-2 or TRBV6-3 to TRBJ2-1, with TRBD2 matching over 16 bases. The CDR3 extends over 16 amino acids. Germline loops: CDR1 MNHEY, CDR2 SVGEGT. The CDR3 DNA reads as TGTGTCACAAAGACCGGGACTAGCGGGGGGGCCAATGAGCAGTTCTTC. The encoded protein is CVTKTGTSGGANEQFF.

This clonotype was detected only a few times. This chain uses TRBV6-2 or TRBV6-3 with TRBJ2-4; 13 bases agree with TRBD2. The CDR3 has 19 amino acids. Germline V gene data show CDR1 as MNHEY and CDR2 as SVGEGT. The V segment lost 8 bases and the J segment 3 bases; nucleotides outside the gene matches: 16. CDR3 region: CASRTRTSGGMVFKNIQYF. The DNA of the CDR3 is TGTGCCAGCCGAACCAGGACTAGCGGGGGAATGGTATTCAAAAACATTCAGTACTTC.

The J gene is TRBJ2-7, the V gene TRBV2, with D possibly TRBD1 on 5 matching bases. V was cut by 10 bases and J by 2 bases, with 18 bases left in between. Looked up from germline, CDR1 is SNHLY and CDR2 is FYNNEI. CDR3 length equals 14 residues. The chain's CDR3 is CAILASDTTYEQYF. The CDR3 coding sequence is TGTGCCATCCTTGCCTCGGACACAACCTACGAGCAGTACTTC.

This clonotype was counted only a few times. This chain joins TRBV27 and TRBJ2-4; 9 nucleotides match TRBD2. The DNA end lines up better with TRBJ2-7; the J call may be wrong. Germline V gene sequence: CDR1 MNHEY, CDR2 SMNVEV (reference sequence). The CDR3 is 14 amino acids. CDR3 nucleotides: TGTGCCAGCAGTTTCGTAGCGGGGGTGTACGAGCAGTACTTC. This sequence encodes CASSFVAGVYEQYF.

The chain employs TRBV2 and TRBJ2-1; weak D call: TRBD2 (6 bases). Deletions cut 10 bases from V and 5 bases from J, with 15 bases between. CDR1 is SNHLY and CDR2 is FYNNEI in the germline V gene. The CDR3 length is 13 residues. CDR3: CATATSFHNEQFF. CDR3 nucleotides: TGTGCCACCGCGACTAGTTTCCACAATGAGCAGTTCTTC.

The chain has TRBV7-2 and TRBJ1-1; no clear D gene. Per the germline V gene, CDR1 is SGHTA and CDR2 is FQGNSA. The CDR3 consists of 14 residues. The germline V and J ends were trimmed by 0 bases and 4 bases, with 9 bases remaining between them. The CDR3 reads CASSLALVSTEAFF. The CDR3 coding sequence is TGTGCCAGCAGCTTAGCGCTTGTGAGCACTGAAGCTTTCTTT.

This clonotype came up a few times. The J gene is TRBJ2-3, the V gene TRBV11-2; 8 positions agree with TRBD2. The germline gives CDR1 SGHAT, CDR2 FQNNGV. Trimming at V came to 5 bases and at J to 5 bases, leaving 15 bases not matched to a gene. The CDR3 totals 17 residues. CDR3 in amino acids: CASSRPSRAGVGDTQYF. The CDR3 DNA reads as TGTGCCAGCAGCCGCCCCTCCAGAGCGGGGGTCGGAGATACGCAGTATTTT.

The V gene is TRBV7-2, the J gene TRBJ2-3, with a tentative D call TRBD2 (7 bases). Between the trimmed V and J ends, which lost 2 bases and 2 bases, there was a span of 14 bases. In germline, CDR1 is SGHTA, CDR2 FQGNSA. The CDR3 contains 16 residues. The CDR3 reads CASSLPAGAITDTQYF. In DNA form, the CDR3 reads TGTGCCAGCAGCTTACCCGCGGGGGCGATCACAGATACGCAGTATTTT.

The V gene is TRBV20-1, the J gene TRBJ2-1; 8 bases map to TRBD2. The length of the CDR3 is 14 residues. The J segment lost 4 bases and the V segment lost 5 bases, leaving 7 bases of the junction unmatched. Germline-derived CDR1 and CDR2 are DFQATT and SNEGSKA (reference sequence). DNA of the CDR3: TGCAGTGCTGGCAAGCGGGAGATTTACAATGAGCAGTTCTTC. Its protein product is CSAGKREIYNEQFF.

This clonotype was counted a few times. This CDR3 is CASSLAGQVYNEQFF. CDR3 nucleotides: TGTGCCAGCAGCTTAGCGGGACAGGTATACAATGAGCAGTTCTTC. The chain uses TRBV7-9 and TRBJ2-1, with 8 bases aligning to TRBD1. Germline-derived CDR1 and CDR2 are SEHNR and FQNEAQ (reference sequence). Trimming cost V 0 bases and J 4 bases; bases outside gene matches: 2. The CDR3 has 15 amino acids.

This chain links TRBV7-3 with TRBJ2-7; D remains ambiguous. The CDR3 sequence is 13 residues long. The V end lost 5 bases, the J end lost 5 bases, and 13 bases lay between the germline ends. Looked up from germline, CDR1 is SGHTA and CDR2 is FQGTGA. The CDR3 DNA sequence: TGTGCCAGCAGCCCGTCTAACGGCGACGAGCAGTACTTC. It encodes CASSPSNGDEQYF.

The J gene is TRBJ1-5, the V gene TRBV6-2 or TRBV6-3, with 9 bases lining up with TRBD1. Germline trimming cut 0 bases from V and 4 bases from J; bases unmatched to any gene: 4. This CDR3 contains 16 residues. CDR1 MNHEY and CDR2 SVGEGT come from the germline V gene. This CDR3 reads CASSYSIGQGNQPQHF. The CDR3 bases are TGTGCCAGCAGTTACTCGATCGGACAGGGGAATCAGCCCCAGCATTTT.